The 9 T cell receptor beta chains given below trace back to one sample, sequenced in a study of vaccination and CD4 T cells after COVID-19. For these receptors, no antigen is known. Documented treatment: approximately nine-day PBMC culture with coronavirus spike peptide pools or control peptides (ViraFEST assay). The study sequenced cultured CD4+ T cell DNA using the Oncomine TCR Beta short-read assay. TCRdb recomputed calls from the PCR reads with MiXCR, one row per CDR3 protein. The sample consists of about 25,000 distinct CDR3 sequences, 45% to 50% of them appearing once. Sequencing was done on a sample of CD4+ T cells from blood, cultured in vitro. These receptors were obtained from a human donor who had recovered from COVID-19.

CDR3 protein: CSARDLLQADTQYF. In DNA form, the CDR3 reads TGCAGTGCTAGAGATCTCTTACAAGCAGATACGCAGTATTTT. The V call is TRBV20-1, the J call TRBJ2-3; D gene uncertain. V was clipped by 0 bases and J by 4 bases, with 11 bases between them. The CDR3 length is 14 residues. In germline, CDR1 is DFQATT, CDR2 SNEGSKA (reference sequence).

The J gene is TRBJ1-6, the V gene TRBV2, with a possible D match to TRBD1 (5 bases). Trimming left V 6 bases short and J 10 bases short, with 13 bases between. Germline V gene lookup returns CDR1 SNHLY and CDR2 FYNNEI. The CDR3 length is 13 residues. The CDR3 region is CASRIQGTSPLHF. The CDR3 nucleotides are TGTGCCAGCAGAATTCAGGGCACGTCACCCCTCCACTTT.

This chain links TRBV20-1 with TRBJ2-7; TRBD2 might be the D (7 bases). The V end lost 6 bases, the J end lost 0 bases, and 18 bases lay between the germline ends. This CDR3 has 15 amino acids. Germline assignment: CDR1 DFQATT and CDR2 SNEGSKA (reference sequence). The CDR3 DNA sequence: TGCAGTGCAAAAGCGGGACACCGCTTCTCCTACGAGCAGTACTTC. It specifies CSAKAGHRFSYEQYF.

This clonotype has more than one count but fewer than ten. The genes are TRBV6-1 and TRBJ1-5; tentative D call: TRBD1 (5 bases). The CDR3 runs 14 residues. The V and J ends lost 0 bases and 5 bases respectively, with 8 bases between them. Germline V gene sequence: CDR1 MNHNS, CDR2 SASEGT. CDR3 protein: CASSEAGRDQPQHF. The DNA for the CDR3 is TGTGCCAGCAGTGAAGCGGGCAGGGATCAGCCCCAGCATTTT.

V is TRBV27 and J is TRBJ2-6; 10 nucleotides agree with TRBD2. Germline V lookup: CDR1 MNHEY, CDR2 SMNVEV (reference sequence). The CDR3 runs to 21 residues. V trimming: 8 bases; J trimming: 1 base; junction bases outside the gene matches: 20. CDR3 protein: CASAYRGRGLAGVSGANVLTF. For the CDR3, the DNA is TGTGCCAGCGCTTACAGGGGAAGGGGCCTAGCGGGAGTTTCTGGGGCCAACGTCCTGACTTTC. The entire variable domain, with the rest obtained from reference TRBV27 and TRBJ2-6, is as follows: EAQVTQNPRYLITVTGKKLTVTCSQNMNHEYMSWYRQDPGLGLRQIYYSMNVEVTDKGDVPEGYKVSRKEKRNFPLILESPSPNQTSLYFCASAYRGRGLAGVSGANVLTFGAGSRLTVL.

V gene TRBV4-3 combines with J gene TRBJ1-2; D may be TRBD1 (5 bases). The CDR3 has 13 residues. V was trimmed by 1 base and J by 8 bases, leaving 11 bases between them. Germline V gene data show CDR1 as LGHNA and CDR2 as YSLEER. The CDR3 sequence: CASSQGRGEGYTF. For the CDR3, the DNA is TGCGCCAGCAGCCAAGGTCGGGGGGAAGGCTACACCTTC.

The gene calls are TRBV19 and TRBJ2-3; no clear D. V lost 2 bases and J lost 0, with 12 bases in between. Germline values: CDR1 LNHDA, CDR2 SQIVND (reference sequence). The CDR3 loop spans 16 amino acids. The CDR3 region has the DNA TGTGCCAGTAGTATAATCTTTTTGACTAGCACAGATACGCAGTATTTT. This encodes CASSIIFLTSTDTQYF.

V usage is TRBV5-1 and J usage is TRBJ2-5; D is undetermined. Germline V gene sequence: CDR1 SGHRS, CDR2 YFSETQ. CDR3 size: 12 residues. V was pared by 3 bases and J by 5 bases, with 8 bases between. In DNA, the CDR3 is TGCGCCAGCAGCTACCAAGGGGAGACCCAGTACTTC. Translation gives CASSYQGETQYF.

CDR3 loop: CASSLAARRGLAGADTQYF. In nucleotides, the CDR3 is TGTGCCAGCAGCTTAGCGGCCCGGAGGGGACTAGCGGGAGCAGATACGCAGTATTTT. This rearrangement joins TRBV7-9 to TRBJ2-3, with TRBD2 matching over 14 bases. Germline CDR1 reads SEHNR; CDR2 reads FQNEAQ (reference sequence). The ends lost 0 bases at V and 4 bases at J; junction bases unmatched: 9. The CDR3 spans 19 residues.